These 25 T cell receptor beta chains came from one sample sequenced in a study of blood T cell repertoires in COVID-19 (TCRdb year 2020). Libraries were made using the immunoSEQ multiplex PCR assay. Here the immuneACCESS table is served through TCRdb, limited to in-frame sequences with V and J called. Missing clones are a known gap in these copies; in checked studies unresolved V genes cover under half, and the rest lacks a known reason. The sample table records about 120,000 clones; approximately 85% of these occur just once. The top ten hold roughly 7.7% of the sample. What was sequenced was peripheral blood. Receptors originate from a man aged 70-80 years with acute or convalescent COVID-19.

This chain uses TRBV19 with TRBJ1-5, with D possibly TRBD1 on 6 matching bases. Trimming removed 0 bases from V and 2 bases from J, with 14 bases in between. Germline V gene sequence: CDR1 LNHDA, CDR2 SQIVND (reference sequence). The CDR3 spans 17 residues. CDR3 loop: CASSIDVRPGGNQPQHF. CDR3 nucleotides: TGTGCCAGTAGTATAGACGTAAGGCCAGGGGGCAATCAGCCCCAGCATTTT.

J is TRBJ2-2 and V is TRBV5-1; tentative D call: TRBD1 (5 bases). The V gene lost 6 bases and the J gene lost 0 bases, with 15 bases spanning the gap. The germline gives CDR1 SGHRS, CDR2 YFSETQ. CDR3 size: 16 residues. The CDR3, as DNA: TGCGCCAGCACCCCGCTCGGACATCCGAACACCGGGGAGCTGTTTTTT. Translation: CASTPLGHPNTGELFF.

CDR3 protein: CASSRVDRDYNEQFF. The CDR3 coding sequence is TGTGCCAGCAGCAGAGTCGACCGGGATTACAATGAGCAGTTCTTC. The J gene is TRBJ2-1, the V gene TRBV21-1; whether TRBD2, the table's D call, matches the DNA was not checked. TRBV21-1 is classified as a pseudogene. This CDR3 is built from 15 residues.

The V call is TRBV4-2, the J call TRBJ1-4; TRBD1 matches at 11 bases. The CDR3 covers 19 residues. Trimming removed 0 bases from V and 2 bases from J; junction bases left unmatched: 8. The germline gives CDR1 LGHNA, CDR2 YNFKEQ. CDR3: CASSQELDRGLYTNEKLFF. The CDR3 nucleotides read TGTGCCAGCAGCCAAGAACTGGACAGGGGGCTTTATACTAATGAAAAACTGTTTTTT.

The chain has TRBV7-3 and TRBJ2-3, with 10 bases that match TRBD2. After removal of 8 bases from V and 0 bases from J, the junction contained 8 bases not matched to a gene. Per germline, CDR1 SGHTA and CDR2 FQGTGA. The CDR3 length is 16 residues. CDR3 amino acids: CASGEPGLASTDTQYF. The CDR3 coding sequence is TGTGCCAGCGGCGAACCGGGACTAGCGAGCACAGATACGCAGTATTTT. Together with reference TRBV7-3 and TRBJ2-3, the CDR3 gives the full variable domain: GAGVSQTPSNKVTEKGKYVELRCDPISGHTALYWYRQSLGQGPEFLIYFQGTGAADDSGLPNDRFFAVRPEGSVSTLKIQRTERGDSAVYLCASGEPGLASTDTQYFGPGTRLTVL.

This clone has more than one count but fewer than ten. The chain has TRBV28 and TRBJ1-2; 10 bases line up with TRBD1. The CDR3 spans 15 residues. Germline V gene sequence: CDR1 MDHEN, CDR2 SYDVKM. V lost 6 bases and J lost 1; bases outside the gene matches: 5. DNA for the CDR3: TGTGCCAGCAGGGACAGGGGGACCGATAACTATGGCTACACCTTC. This sequence encodes CASRDRGTDNYGYTF.

The rearrangement uses TRBV7-2 and TRBJ2-1, with 11 bases identical to TRBD2. The germline CDR1 and CDR2 sequences are SGHTA and FQGNSA. J gave up 7 bases and V 5 bases, and 10 bases lay outside the gene matches. The CDR3 sequence is 16 residues long. The DNA of the CDR3 is TGTGCCAGCAGCCCTTCTAGCGGGGGGACACTTAATGAGCAGTTCTTC. This gives the protein CASSPSSGGTLNEQFF.

The rearrangement uses TRBV30 and TRBJ2-7; TRBD2 aligns across 10 bases. There are 13 residues in the CDR3. Germline CDR1 GTSNPN, CDR2 SVGIG (reference sequence). The J segment lost 2 bases and the V segment lost 3 bases, leaving 1 base of the junction unmatched. Here the CDR3 DNA reads TGTGCCTGGAGACTAGCGGGAACCTACGAGCAGTACTTC. Residues: CAWRLAGTYEQYF.

V usage is TRBV9 and J usage is TRBJ2-7; D might be TRBD2 (6 bases). The CDR3 spans 18 residues. Germline lookup yields CDR1 SGDLS and CDR2 YYNGEE. V lost 3 bases, J lost 4 bases, and 26 bases lay in between. The chain's CDR3 is CASSENPSAWGTLYEQYF. In nucleotides, the CDR3 is TGTGCCAGCAGCGAAAACCCTAGCGCGTGGGGGACCTTATACGAGCAGTACTTC. The variable domain in full, with the rest retrieved from reference TRBV9 and TRBJ2-7, is DSGVTQTPKHLITATGQRVTLRCSPRSGDLSVYWYQQSLDQGLQFLIQYYNGEERAKGNILERFSAQQFPDLHSELNLSSLELGDSALYFCASSENPSAWGTLYEQYFGPGTRLTVT.

This rearrangement joins TRBV19 to TRBJ1-1, with D possibly TRBD1 on 5 matching bases. Trimming left V 6 bases short and J 6 bases short, with 8 bases between. Germline V lookup: CDR1 LNHDA, CDR2 SQIVND (reference sequence). The length of the CDR3 is 11 residues. The CDR3 DNA follows: TGTGCCAGTAGAAGGGGCGCTGAAGCTTTCTTT. Translation: CASRRGAEAFF.

The chain is built from TRBV11-3 and TRBJ2-3; the match to TRBD2 covers 9 bases. Germline V gene data show CDR1 as SGHNT and CDR2 as YENEEA. The CDR3 has 16 amino acids. The V segment lost 2 bases and the J segment 4 bases; nucleotides outside the gene matches: 7. CDR3 region: CASSLFGGGAADTQYF. Written as DNA, the CDR3 is TGTGCCAGCAGCTTATTCGGCGGGGGGGCCGCAGATACGCAGTATTTT.

The rearrangement uses TRBV18 and TRBJ1-6, with a weak D call TRBD1 (6 bases). V was clipped by 4 bases and J by 7 bases, with 8 bases between them. The CDR3 is made up of 13 amino acids. Germline V CDR1 and CDR2: KGHSH, LQKENI. DNA of the CDR3: TGTGCCAGCTCACTGGACAGAAATTCACCCCTCCACTTT. Its translation: CASSLDRNSPLHF.

The genes are TRBV27 and TRBJ2-2, with TRBD2 matching 10 bases. CDR3 length: 16 amino acids. V lost 6 bases, J lost 5 bases, and 9 bases stayed unmatched. CDR1 and CDR2 from the germline V gene are MNHEY and SMNVEV (reference sequence). This CDR3 is CASRLTGLAVTGELFF. In nucleotides, the CDR3 is TGTGCCAGCAGGCTGACCGGACTAGCGGTAACCGGGGAGCTGTTTTTT.

The rearrangement links TRBV12-3 or TRBV12-4 to TRBJ1-1, with D unresolved. The V and J ends lost 1 base and 11 bases respectively, with 8 bases between them. This CDR3 comprises 11 residues. CDR3 in amino acids: CASSLGFAAFF. In DNA, the CDR3 is TGTGCCAGCAGTTTAGGCTTTGCGGCTTTCTTT.

The chain combines TRBV19 with TRBJ2-1; a possible D gene is TRBD2 (5 bases). V was trimmed by 3 bases and J by 10 bases, leaving 13 bases between them. CDR3 length: 13 residues. CDR1 is LNHDA, CDR2 SQIVND, per germline (reference sequence). This CDR3 is CASSIFRGGEQFF. In DNA, the CDR3 is TGTGCCAGTAGTATTTTTAGAGGAGGCGAGCAGTTCTTC.

For this clone: In the same sample, other DNA sequences code for this CDR3. The gene calls are TRBV2 and TRBJ1-1; no clear D. This CDR3 region has 11 residues. In germline, CDR1 is SNHLY, CDR2 FYNNEI. V dropped 3 bases and J dropped 6 bases, with 5 bases sitting between them. CDR3 DNA: TGTGCCAGCAGTGATCCTGCTGAAGCTTTCTTT. It codes for CASSDPAEAFF.

This clone occurred a few times. This chain connects TRBV7-2 to TRBJ2-5; 9 nucleotides align to TRBD2. From germline, CDR1 is SGHTA and CDR2 FQGNSA. Germline trimming cut 4 bases from V and 6 bases from J; bases unmatched to any gene: 12. This CDR3 is built from 16 residues. CDR3 residues: CASSSTPTSGWQTQYF. The CDR3 nucleotides read TGTGCCAGCAGCTCGACACCAACTAGCGGGTGGCAGACCCAGTACTTC.

This clone occurred a few times. The chain uses TRBV19 and TRBJ2-1, with TRBD1 identical over 7 bases. The CDR3 contains 14 residues. Germline CDR1 LNHDA, CDR2 SQIVND (reference sequence). V shed 10 bases, J shed 8 bases, and the junction held 14 bases outside the gene matches. The CDR3 nucleotides are TGTGCCACCAGGGGGACCCTGTCCAGGGATGAGCAGTTCTTC. As protein: CATRGTLSRDEQFF.

The chain carries TRBV29-1 and TRBJ2-1, with TRBD1 as a possible D gene (6 bases). The V and J ends lost 4 bases and 5 bases respectively, with 18 bases between them. The V gene's germline CDR1 is SQVTM and CDR2 ANQGSEA. The CDR3 is 15 residues long. CDR3: CSVGQVGGFDNEQFF. CDR3 bases: TGCAGCGTTGGACAGGTCGGAGGTTTCGACAATGAGCAGTTCTTC.

This clone was seen only once. This chain uses TRBV24-1 with TRBJ2-3; TRBD1 aligns across 9 bases. The CDR3 runs 17 residues. The V and J ends lost 1 base and 1 base, in that order; junction bases with no gene match: 5. Germline CDR1 and CDR2: KGHDR and SFDVKD. The CDR3 reads CATSDLGQGRRTDTQYF. As DNA, the CDR3 is TGTGCCACCAGTGATTTAGGACAGGGGAGGCGCACAGATACGCAGTATTTT.

The chain employs TRBV6-5 and TRBJ1-5; no reliable D call. The V end lost 7 bases, the J end lost 4 bases, and 14 bases lay between the germline ends. The CDR3 runs to 14 residues. CDR1 is MNHEY and CDR2 is SVGAGI in the germline V gene. The CDR3 sequence: CASTLAQVNQPQHF. The CDR3 region has the DNA TGTGCCAGCACCTTGGCCCAGGTTAATCAGCCCCAGCATTTT.

The chain is built from TRBV28 and TRBJ1-2, with D possibly being TRBD1 (6 bases). Germline lookup yields CDR1 MDHEN and CDR2 SYDVKM. This CDR3 is 13 amino acids long. V shed 3 bases and J shed 8 bases, with 13 bases lying between them. The CDR3 loop reads CASSLRAGVGYTF. The CDR3 DNA reads TGTGCCAGCAGTTTGAGGGCAGGGGTGGGCTACACCTTC.

This clone occurred once. The chain couples TRBV5-4 to TRBJ1-3; D perhaps matches TRBD1 (5 bases). CDR3 length equals 15 residues. Trimming took off 0 bases at V and 4 bases at J, with 11 bases between the two ends. Germline V gene data show CDR1 as SGHNT and CDR2 as YYREEE (reference sequence). The CDR3 protein is CASSLEEGRGNTIYF. The CDR3 bases are TGTGCCAGCAGCTTGGAAGAGGGGAGGGGAAACACCATATATTTT.

The chain carries TRBV12-3 or TRBV12-4 and TRBJ2-1, with D tentatively TRBD1 (5 bases). V gave up 6 bases and J gave up 1 base, with 7 bases separating them. This CDR3 is built from 13 residues. In nucleotides, the CDR3 is TGTGCCAGCAGAGACAGTTCCTACAATGAGCAGTTCTTC. Translating gives CASRDSSYNEQFF.

CDR3 nucleotides: TGTGCCAGCAGTGATAGCCCGAGCACCGGGGAGCTGTTTTTT. Translated, it gives CASSDSPSTGELFF. V is TRBV2 and J is TRBJ2-2; D gene ambiguous. Trimming left V 3 bases short and J 4 bases short, with 9 bases between. CDR3 length: 14 amino acids. Germline assignment: CDR1 SNHLY and CDR2 FYNNEI.